One sample yielded the 21 T cell receptor beta chains listed below, sequenced in a study of blood T cell repertoires in COVID-19. Profiled with immunoSEQ multiplex PCR; TCRdb holds only in-frame clones, not every one. The sample lists about 37,000 clones; roughly 86% were seen once. The sequencing input was peripheral blood. These receptors originate from a man in his 70s with acute or convalescent COVID-19.

In nucleotides, the CDR3 is TGTGCTAGTGGTTTGGGTCCAGGGAACGCCTACAATGAGCAGTTCTTC. Its translation: CASGLGPGNAYNEQFF. The rearrangement links TRBV12-5 to TRBJ2-1, with D possibly matching TRBD1 (5 bases). The V end lost 1 base, the J end lost 2 bases, and 12 bases lay between the germline ends. Germline V gene data show CDR1 as LGHNT and CDR2 as FRNRAP. The CDR3 has 16 amino acids.

This sequence joins TRBV30 and TRBJ1-1; tentatively, D is TRBD1 (5 bases). There are 14 residues in the CDR3. Germline V lookup: CDR1 GTSNPN, CDR2 SVGIG (reference sequence). The ends were cut back, 2 bases at V and 5 bases at J, with 15 bases in the middle. CDR3 residues: CAWSFSGLETEAFF. CDR3 DNA sequence: TGTGCCTGGAGTTTTTCGGGACTGGAAACTGAAGCTTTCTTT.

The chain links TRBV19 to TRBJ1-3; D gene ambiguous. In germline, CDR1 is LNHDA, CDR2 SQIVND (reference sequence). Trimming cost V 3 bases and J 4 bases, with 10 bases left between them. The CDR3 is made up of 14 amino acids. The CDR3 loop reads CASSMQVTGNTIYF. The CDR3 bases are TGTGCCAGTAGTATGCAGGTGACGGGAAACACCATATATTTT.

The chain employs TRBV6-2 or TRBV6-3 and TRBJ2-3; 10 bases line up with TRBD2. The CDR3 consists of 20 residues. J lost 2 bases, V lost 5 bases, and 19 bases had no gene match. CDR1 is MNHEY, CDR2 SVGEGT, per germline. In DNA, the CDR3 is TGTGCCAGCAGTAAACCCTCTAGCGGGAGCTTGCGGGGGGTCACAGATACGCAGTATTTT. Its translation is CASSKPSSGSLRGVTDTQYF.

The rearrangement uses TRBV7-9 and TRBJ1-1; D call uncertain. The CDR3 runs 14 residues. Between the trimmed V and J ends, which lost 2 bases and 4 bases, there was a span of 11 bases. Germline assignment: CDR1 SEHNR and CDR2 FQNEAQ (reference sequence). CDR3 loop: CASSLLHEGTEAFF. CDR3 DNA: TGTGCCAGCAGCTTATTGCATGAGGGCACTGAAGCTTTCTTT.

The chain uses TRBV6-6 and TRBJ2-1, with 7 bases lining up with TRBD2. Germline V gene lookup returns CDR1 MNHNY and CDR2 SVGAGI (reference sequence). After removal of 10 bases from V and 8 bases from J, the junction contained 11 bases not matched to a gene. This CDR3 region has 13 residues. CDR3 loop: CAIGLVGGDEQFF. CDR3 nucleotide sequence: TGTGCCATAGGACTAGTGGGGGGGGATGAGCAGTTCTTC.

This clone was counted a few times. This chain joins TRBV28 and TRBJ2-7; D call uncertain. The CDR3 covers 13 residues. Germline values: CDR1 MDHEN, CDR2 SYDVKM. V dropped 6 bases and J dropped 1 base, with 10 bases sitting between them. In nucleotides, the CDR3 is TGTGCCAGCAGCACTGATGTATCCTACGAGCAGTACTTC. Translation: CASSTDVSYEQYF. Combining the CDR3 with reference TRBV28 and TRBJ2-7 gives the whole variable domain DVKVTQSSRYLVKRTGEKVFLECVQDMDHENMFWYRQDPGLGLRLIYFSYDVKMKEKGDIPEGYSVSREKKERFSLILESASTNQTSMYLCASSTDVSYEQYFGPGTRLTVT.

The rearrangement links TRBV6-6 to TRBJ1-2; D gene unclear. The CDR3 is 13 amino acids. From germline, CDR1 is MNHNY and CDR2 SVGAGI (reference sequence). V was cut by 5 bases and J by 8 bases, with 15 bases left in between. The CDR3, as DNA: TGTGCCAGCAGTGTAGCGGGTCTCTGGGGCTACACCTTC. Translating gives CASSVAGLWGYTF.

J is TRBJ2-7 and V is TRBV3-1 (or the pseudogene TRBV3-2); 8 positions agree with TRBD2. CDR1 is LGHDT and CDR2 is YNNKEL in the germline V gene (reference sequence). The CDR3 is made up of 15 amino acids. With 1 base clipped from V and 4 bases from J, the junction kept 6 bases outside the gene matches. The DNA for the CDR3 is TGTGCCAGCAGCCAAGCTCGTACTAGCGGATACGAGCAGTACTTC. Protein product: CASSQARTSGYEQYF.

The rearrangement uses TRBV27 and TRBJ2-7, with D maybe TRBD1 (5 bases). This CDR3 has 13 residues. Germline CDR1 is MNHEY and CDR2 is SMNVEV (reference sequence). V lost 5 bases, J lost 2 bases, and 10 bases lay in between. The CDR3 bases are TGTGCCAGCAGTCTCGACAGAGCCTACGAGCAGTACTTC. Translated: CASSLDRAYEQYF.

The chain carries TRBV9 and TRBJ1-6, with D maybe TRBD1 (6 bases). The CDR3 has 14 amino acids. Trimming removed 3 bases from V and 7 bases from J, with 11 bases in between. Germline loops: CDR1 SGDLS, CDR2 YYNGEE. In DNA, the CDR3 is TGTGCCAGCAGCGGGACAGAGTCAAATTCACCCCTCCACTTT. It translates to CASSGTESNSPLHF.

This clone was detected once. At one of its ends the junction is not consistent with the germline gene, which may arise from a read error. J is TRBJ2-7 and V is TRBV11-2; possibly TRBD2 for D (6 bases). CDR3 size: 15 residues. The germline gives CDR1 SGHAT, CDR2 FQNNGV. The CDR3 region is CASSIDPLRGDEQYF. The CDR3 DNA reads as TGTGCCAGCAGCATAGATCCCTTGCGGGGAGACGAGCAGTACTTC.

This sequence joins TRBV7-2 and TRBJ2-5, with D perhaps TRBD1 (6 bases). Between the trimmed V and J ends, which lost 3 bases and 4 bases, there was a span of 15 bases. The CDR3 covers 15 residues. Germline V gene data show CDR1 as SGHTA and CDR2 as FQGNSA. DNA of the CDR3: TGTGCCAGCAGCTTTCTCAGGGGAGTAGGAGAGACCCAGTACTTC. It encodes CASSFLRGVGETQYF.

The V call is TRBV24-1, the J call TRBJ1-1; D gene uncertain. This CDR3 region has 11 residues. V lost 3 bases and J lost 11, with 9 bases in between. Germline V CDR1 and CDR2: KGHDR, SFDVKD. The CDR3 DNA sequence: TGTGCCACCAGTGATGCCCTACGTGCTTTCTTT. Protein sequence: CATSDALRAFF.

The chain couples TRBV4-2 to TRBJ2-1, with 8 bases lining up with TRBD2. This CDR3 has 17 amino acids. V lost 0 bases, J lost 1 base, and 5 bases stayed unmatched. Germline CDR1 is LGHNA and CDR2 is YNFKEQ. The chain's CDR3 is CASSQEGRGGSYNEQFF. The CDR3 DNA reads TGTGCCAGCAGCCAAGAGGGACGCGGGGGGTCCTACAATGAGCAGTTCTTC.

The rearrangement links TRBV3-1 (or the pseudogene TRBV3-2) to TRBJ2-5; perhaps TRBD1 as D (6 bases). The length of the CDR3 is 16 residues. Trimming stripped 0 bases from V and 1 base from J, with 12 bases between. Germline CDR1 reads LGHDT; CDR2 reads YNNKEL (reference sequence). The CDR3 spells CASSQDTGTIQETQYF. DNA of the CDR3: TGTGCCAGCAGCCAAGATACAGGGACCATCCAAGAGACCCAGTACTTC.

The V gene is TRBV28, the J gene TRBJ2-7; 8 positions agree with TRBD1. Germline V lookup: CDR1 MDHEN, CDR2 SYDVKM. The CDR3 is 13 residues long. CDR3 nucleotides: TGTGCATCCAACCCCGGACAGGGCTACGAGCAGTACTTC. This gives the protein CASNPGQGYEQYF. Based on the CDR3 plus reference TRBV28 and TRBJ2-7, the full variable domain is DVKVTQSSRYLVKRTGEKVFLECVQDMDHENMFWYRQDPGLGLRLIYFSYDVKMKEKGDIPEGYSVSREKKERFSLILESASTNQTSMYLCASNPGQGYEQYFGPGTRLTVT.

This chain connects TRBV5-1 to TRBJ2-7; D is possibly TRBD2 (5 bases). The V gene lost 2 bases and the J gene lost 0 bases, with 12 bases spanning the gap. The germline CDR1 and CDR2 sequences are SGHRS and YFSETQ. The CDR3 runs to 15 residues. The CDR3 nucleotides read TGCGCCAGCAGCTTAGAGGGTGGTGCCTCCTACGAGCAGTACTTC. Encoded protein: CASSLEGGASYEQYF. The complete variable domain, with remaining parts taken from reference TRBV5-1 and TRBJ2-7, reads KAGVTQTPRYLIKTRGQQVTLSCSPISGHRSVSWYQQTPGQGLQFLFEYFSETQRNKGNFPGRFSGRQFSNSRSEMNVSTLELGDSALYLCASSLEGGASYEQYFGPGTRLTVT.

V gene TRBV7-9 combines with J gene TRBJ1-5, with a possible D match to TRBD1 (6 bases). V lost 4 bases to trimming and J lost 5 bases, with 15 bases between them. Germline lookup yields CDR1 SEHNR and CDR2 FQNEAQ (reference sequence). The CDR3 is made up of 15 amino acids. The CDR3 region has the DNA TGTGCCAGCAGCTCGTATTTTACAGGGCATCAGCCCCAGCATTTT. Translating it yields CASSSYFTGHQPQHF. The full variable domain, rest sourced from reference TRBV7-9 and TRBJ1-5, is DTGVSQNPRHKITKRGQNVTFRCDPISEHNRLYWYRQTLGQGPEFLTYFQNEAQLEKSRLLSDRFSAERPKGSFSTLEIQRTEQGDSAMYLCASSSYFTGHQPQHFGDGTRLSIL.

This chain uses TRBV29-1 with TRBJ2-5, with D possibly matching TRBD2 (5 bases). The CDR3 extends over 13 amino acids. Deletions cut 4 bases from V and 5 bases from J, with 14 bases between. Germline V lookup: CDR1 SQVTM, CDR2 ANQGSEA. In DNA form, the CDR3 reads TGCAGCGTTGTAGGGTCGGAGGCCGAGACCCAGTACTTC. It specifies CSVVGSEAETQYF. Looking up the rest from reference TRBV29-1 and TRBJ2-5 gives the full variable domain: SAVISQKPSRDICQRGTSLTIQCQVDSQVTMMFWYRQQPGQSLTLIATANQGSEATYESGFVIDKFPISRPNLTFSTLTVSNMSPEDSSIYLCSVVGSEAETQYFGPGTRLLVL.

The J gene is TRBJ2-5, the V gene TRBV7-9, with D perhaps matching TRBD2 (6 bases). This CDR3 contains 15 residues. The ends were cut back, 1 base at V and 4 bases at J, with 13 bases in the middle. Per the germline V gene, CDR1 is SEHNR and CDR2 is FQNEAQ (reference sequence). The CDR3 region is CASSLDGRTGETQYF. DNA of the CDR3: TGTGCCAGCAGCTTAGATGGGAGGACCGGAGAGACCCAGTACTTC.